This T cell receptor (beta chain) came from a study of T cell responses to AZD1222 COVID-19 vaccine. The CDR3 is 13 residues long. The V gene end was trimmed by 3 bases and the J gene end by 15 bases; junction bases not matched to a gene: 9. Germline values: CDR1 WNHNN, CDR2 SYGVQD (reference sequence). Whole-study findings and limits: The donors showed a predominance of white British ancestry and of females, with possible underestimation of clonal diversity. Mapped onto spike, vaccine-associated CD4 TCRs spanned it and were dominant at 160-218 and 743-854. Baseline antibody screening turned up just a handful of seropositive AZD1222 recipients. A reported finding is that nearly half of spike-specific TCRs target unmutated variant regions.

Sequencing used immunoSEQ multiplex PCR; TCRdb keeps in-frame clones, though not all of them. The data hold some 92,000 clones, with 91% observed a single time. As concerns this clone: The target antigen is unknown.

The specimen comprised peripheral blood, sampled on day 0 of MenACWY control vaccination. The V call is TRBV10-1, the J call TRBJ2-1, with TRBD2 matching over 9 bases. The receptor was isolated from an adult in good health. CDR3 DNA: TGCGCCAGCAGTGATCGGCGGGAGGGCCAGTCGTTCTTC. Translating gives CASSDRREGQSFF.